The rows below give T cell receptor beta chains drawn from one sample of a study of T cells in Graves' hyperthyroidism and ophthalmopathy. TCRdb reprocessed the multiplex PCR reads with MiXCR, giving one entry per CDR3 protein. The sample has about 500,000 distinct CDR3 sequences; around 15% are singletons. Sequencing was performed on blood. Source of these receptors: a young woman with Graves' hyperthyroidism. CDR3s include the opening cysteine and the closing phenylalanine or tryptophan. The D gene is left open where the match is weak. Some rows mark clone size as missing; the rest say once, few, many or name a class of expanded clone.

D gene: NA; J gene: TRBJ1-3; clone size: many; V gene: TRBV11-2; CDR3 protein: CASSPDDRSSGNTIYF; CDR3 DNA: TGTGCCAGCAGTCCCGACGACAGGAGCTCTGGAAACACCATATATTTT
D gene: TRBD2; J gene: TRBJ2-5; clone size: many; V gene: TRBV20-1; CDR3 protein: CSAKSRTSGRSQETQYF; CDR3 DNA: TGCAGTGCCAAGAGCCGGACTAGCGGGCGCTCCCAAGAGACCCAGTACTTC
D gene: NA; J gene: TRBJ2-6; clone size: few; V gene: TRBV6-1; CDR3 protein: CASSNRVTGANVLTF; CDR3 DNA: TGTGCCAGCAGTAACAGGGTTACTGGGGCCAACGTCCTGACTTTC
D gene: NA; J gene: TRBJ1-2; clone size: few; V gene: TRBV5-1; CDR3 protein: CASGAAGSYGYTF; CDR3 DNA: TGCGCCAGCGGGGCCGCGGGGTCCTATGGCTACACCTTC
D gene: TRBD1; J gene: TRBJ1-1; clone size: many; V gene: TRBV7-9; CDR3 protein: CASSPSTGGRAFF; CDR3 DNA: TGTGCCAGCAGCCCCTCGACAGGGGGCAGAGCTTTCTTT
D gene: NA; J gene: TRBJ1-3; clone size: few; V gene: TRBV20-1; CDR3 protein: CSAELGNTIYF; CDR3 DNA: TGCAGTGCGGAGTTAGGGAACACCATATATTTT
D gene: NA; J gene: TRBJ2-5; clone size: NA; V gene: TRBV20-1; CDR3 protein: CSAKRQETQYF; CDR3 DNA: TGCAGTGCCAAACGCCAAGAGACCCAGTACTTC
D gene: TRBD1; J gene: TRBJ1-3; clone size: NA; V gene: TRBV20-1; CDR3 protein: CSATWDSSGNTIYF; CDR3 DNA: TGCAGTGCAACCTGGGACAGCTCTGGAAACACCATATATTTT
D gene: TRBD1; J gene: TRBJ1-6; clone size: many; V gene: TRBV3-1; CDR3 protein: CASSRNRGTPLHF; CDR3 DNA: TGTGCCAGCAGTCGAAACAGGGGGACACCCCTCCACTTT
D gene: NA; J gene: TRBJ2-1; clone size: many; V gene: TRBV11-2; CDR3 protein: CASSLDGVEQFF; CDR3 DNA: TGTGCCAGCAGCTTAGATGGGGTTGAGCAGTTCTTC
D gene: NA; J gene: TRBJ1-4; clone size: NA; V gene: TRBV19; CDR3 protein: CASMPWADNNEKLFF; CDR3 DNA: TGTGCCAGTATGCCCTGGGCAGACAATAATGAAAAACTGTTTTTT
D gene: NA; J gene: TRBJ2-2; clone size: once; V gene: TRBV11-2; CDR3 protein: CASSLDGVVTGELVF; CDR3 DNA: TGTGCCAGCAGCTTAGATGGAGTTGTCACCGGGGAGCTGGTTTTT
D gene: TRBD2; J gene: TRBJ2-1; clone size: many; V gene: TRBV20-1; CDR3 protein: CSAGGSGSYNEQFF; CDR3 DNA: TGCAGTGCTGGGGGTAGCGGGAGTTACAATGAGCAGTTCTTC
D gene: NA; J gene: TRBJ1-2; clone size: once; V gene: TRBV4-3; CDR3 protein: CASSQDAQGYFYGYTF; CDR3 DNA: TGCGCCAGCAGCCAAGACGCCCAGGGATATTTCTATGGCTACACCTTC
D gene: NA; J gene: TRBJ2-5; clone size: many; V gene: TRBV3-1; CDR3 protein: CASSQEALKETQYF; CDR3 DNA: TGTGCCAGCAGCCAAGAGGCCTTAAAAGAGACCCAGTACTTC
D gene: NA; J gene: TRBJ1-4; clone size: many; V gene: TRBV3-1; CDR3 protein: CASSQGGPVGKLFF; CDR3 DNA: TGTGCCAGCAGCCAAGGAGGTCCGGTAGGGAAACTGTTTTTT
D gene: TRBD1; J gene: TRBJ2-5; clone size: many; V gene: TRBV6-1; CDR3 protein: CASTPGQGAGETQYF; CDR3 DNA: TGTGCCAGCACCCCCGGGCAGGGGGCAGGAGAGACCCAGTACTTC
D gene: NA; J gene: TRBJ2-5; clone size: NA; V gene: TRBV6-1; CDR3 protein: CASSGRGQETQYF; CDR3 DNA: TGTGCCAGCAGCGGCCGGGGCCAAGAGACCCAGTACTTC
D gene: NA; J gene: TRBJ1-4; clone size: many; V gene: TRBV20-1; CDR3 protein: CSAREQGSEKLFF; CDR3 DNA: TGCAGTGCTAGAGAACAAGGGAGTGAAAAACTGTTTTTT
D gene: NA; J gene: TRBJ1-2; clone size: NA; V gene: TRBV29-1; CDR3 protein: CSSQDGNGYTF; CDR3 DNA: TGCAGCAGCCAGGACGGGAATGGCTACACCTTC
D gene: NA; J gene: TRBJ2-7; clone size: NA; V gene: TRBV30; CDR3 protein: CAWSPYNLGEQYF; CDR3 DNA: TGTGCCTGGAGCCCTTACAATCTGGGGGAGCAGTACTTC
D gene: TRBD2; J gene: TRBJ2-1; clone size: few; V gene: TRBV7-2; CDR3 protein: CASSLQGLAGNEQFF; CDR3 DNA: TGTGCCAGCAGCTTACAGGGACTAGCGGGTAATGAGCAGTTCTTC
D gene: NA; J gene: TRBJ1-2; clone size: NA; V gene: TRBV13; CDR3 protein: CASSKGGLYGYTF; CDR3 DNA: TGTGCCAGCAGCAAGGGGGGTCTCTATGGCTACACCTTC
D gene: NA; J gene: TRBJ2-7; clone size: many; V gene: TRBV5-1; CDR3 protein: CASNKLWGGGSYEQYF; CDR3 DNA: TGCGCCAGCAACAAGTTATGGGGCGGAGGATCCTACGAGCAGTACTTC
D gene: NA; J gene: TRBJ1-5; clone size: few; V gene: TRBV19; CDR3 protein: CASKDTPGQPQHF; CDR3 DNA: TGTGCCAGTAAGGACACCCCTGGTCAGCCCCAGCATTTT
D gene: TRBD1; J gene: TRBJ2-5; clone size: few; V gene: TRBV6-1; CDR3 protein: CASSAVGQGRETQYF; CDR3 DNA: TGTGCCAGCAGTGCAGTTGGACAGGGTCGAGAGACCCAGTACTTC
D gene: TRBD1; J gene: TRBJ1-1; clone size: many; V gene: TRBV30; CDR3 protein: CAWSVLLTGANTEAFF; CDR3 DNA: TGTGCCTGGAGTGTACTTTTGACAGGGGCGAACACTGAAGCTTTCTTT
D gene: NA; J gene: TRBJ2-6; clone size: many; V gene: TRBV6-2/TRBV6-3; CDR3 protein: CASSYWLLDSSGANVLTF; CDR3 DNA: TGTGCCAGCAGTTACTGGTTGCTCGACAGCTCTGGGGCCAACGTCCTGACTTTC
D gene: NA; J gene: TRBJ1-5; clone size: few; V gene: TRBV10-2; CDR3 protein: CASTSGINQPQHF; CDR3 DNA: TGCGCCAGCACGAGCGGTATCAATCAGCCCCAGCATTTT
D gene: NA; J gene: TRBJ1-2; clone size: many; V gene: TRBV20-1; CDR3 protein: CSATADGGSNYGYTF; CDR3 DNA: TGCAGTGCTACGGCTGATGGGGGGAGCAACTATGGCTACACCTTC
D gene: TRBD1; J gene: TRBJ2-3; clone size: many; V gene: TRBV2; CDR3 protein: CASSWTGSTDTQYF; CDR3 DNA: TGTGCCAGCAGCTGGACAGGTAGCACAGATACGCAGTATTTT
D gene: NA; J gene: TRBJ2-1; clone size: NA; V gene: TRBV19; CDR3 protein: CASSYGWDKRSPYEQFF; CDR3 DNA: TGTGCCAGTTCGTATGGATGGGACAAAAGGTCTCCCTATGAGCAGTTCTTC
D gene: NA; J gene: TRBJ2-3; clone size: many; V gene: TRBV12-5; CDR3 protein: CASGWGVGGLTDTQYF; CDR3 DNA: TGTGCTAGTGGTTGGGGGGTCGGCGGTCTCACAGATACGCAGTATTTT
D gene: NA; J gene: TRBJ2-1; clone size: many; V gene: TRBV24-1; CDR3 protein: CATSDFNSGDNEQFF; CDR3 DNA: TGTGCCACCAGTGATTTTAATTCTGGAGACAATGAGCAGTTCTTC
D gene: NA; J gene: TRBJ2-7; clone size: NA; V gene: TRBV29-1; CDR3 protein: CSVAQFSYEQYF; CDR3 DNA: TGCAGCGTTGCACAGTTCTCCTACGAGCAGTACTTC